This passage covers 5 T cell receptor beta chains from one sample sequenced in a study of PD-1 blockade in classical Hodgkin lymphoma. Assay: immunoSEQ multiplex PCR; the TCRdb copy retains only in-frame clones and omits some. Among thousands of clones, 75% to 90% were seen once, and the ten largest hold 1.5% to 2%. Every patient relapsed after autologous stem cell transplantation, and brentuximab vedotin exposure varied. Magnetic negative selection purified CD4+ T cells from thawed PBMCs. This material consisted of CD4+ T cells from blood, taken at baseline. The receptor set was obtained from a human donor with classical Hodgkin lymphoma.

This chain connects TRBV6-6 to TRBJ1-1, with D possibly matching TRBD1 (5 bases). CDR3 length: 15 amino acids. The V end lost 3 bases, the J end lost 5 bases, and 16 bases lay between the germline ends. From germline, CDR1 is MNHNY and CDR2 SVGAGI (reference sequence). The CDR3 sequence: CASSYRSRGLTEAFF. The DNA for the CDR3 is TGTGCCAGCAGTTATCGGTCCCGGGGCCTGACTGAAGCTTTCTTT.

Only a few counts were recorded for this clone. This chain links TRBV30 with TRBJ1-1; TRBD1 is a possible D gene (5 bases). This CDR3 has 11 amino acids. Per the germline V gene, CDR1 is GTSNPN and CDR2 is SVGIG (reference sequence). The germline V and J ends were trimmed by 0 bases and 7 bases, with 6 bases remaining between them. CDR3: CAWSVQVEAFF. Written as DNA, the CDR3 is TGTGCCTGGAGTGTACAGGTTGAAGCTTTCTTT. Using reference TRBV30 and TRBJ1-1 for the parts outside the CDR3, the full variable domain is SQTIHQWPATLVQPVGSPLSLECTVEGTSNPNLYWYRQAAGRGLQLLFYSVGIGQISSEVPQNLSASRPQDRQFILSSKKLLLSDSGFYLCAWSVQVEAFFGQGTRLTVV.

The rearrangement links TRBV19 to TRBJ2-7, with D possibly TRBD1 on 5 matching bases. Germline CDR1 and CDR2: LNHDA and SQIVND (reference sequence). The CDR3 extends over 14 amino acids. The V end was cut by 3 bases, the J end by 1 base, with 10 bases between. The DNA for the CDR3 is TGTGCCAGTAGTATTGGGGCAGGATCCTACGAGCAGTACTTC. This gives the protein CASSIGAGSYEQYF.

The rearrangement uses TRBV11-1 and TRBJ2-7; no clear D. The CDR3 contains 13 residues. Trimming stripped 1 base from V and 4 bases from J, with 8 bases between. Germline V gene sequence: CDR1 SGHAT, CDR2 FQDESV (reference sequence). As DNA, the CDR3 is TGTGCCAGCAGCTTAGAGCAGCAATACGAGCAGTACTTC. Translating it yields CASSLEQQYEQYF.

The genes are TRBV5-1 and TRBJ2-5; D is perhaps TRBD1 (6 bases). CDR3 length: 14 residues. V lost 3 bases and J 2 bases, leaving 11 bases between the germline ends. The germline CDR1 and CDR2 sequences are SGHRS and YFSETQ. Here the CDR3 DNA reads TGCGCCAGCAGCTCCGGACAGCATCAAGAGACCCAGTACTTC. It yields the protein CASSSGQHQETQYF.